The text below deals with one T cell receptor beta chain. V was trimmed by 0 bases and J by 5 bases, leaving 7 bases between them. The CDR3 has 13 residues. Germline V CDR1 and CDR2: LNHNV, YYDKDF (reference sequence). The data originate from a study of blood T cell repertoires in COVID-19. The overall study: The origin of the acute and convalescent COVID-19 samples was the United States, Italy and Spain. Sample material is recorded as cDNA or gDNA derived from T cells, B-cell-depleted T cells, or PBMCs.

Per the study methods: The assay estimated nucleated cells by amplifying reference gene primers. Libraries were prepared by immunoSEQ multiplex PCR; TCRdb keeps only in-frame clonotypes and omits some of them. That table supplies the V and J calls and clone size; D and trimming were determined from the DNA. The data show around 120,000 clones, 80% seen once. The V gene is TRBV15, the J gene TRBJ2-5, with D unclear. This TCR derives from a man between 70 and 80 years old with acute or convalescent COVID-19. The source material was peripheral blood. CDR3 residues: CATSRDPQETQYF. CDR3 bases: TGTGCCACCAGCAGAGATCCGCAGGAGACCCAGTACTTC.